This T cell receptor (beta chain) is drawn from a study of cytomegalovirus exposure and HLA in healthy donors (TCRdb year 2017). Regarding the complete study: An earlier analysis of several hundred of the donors reported more than 250 Gb of sequence data and 117 million unique TCR beta sequences from 150 million to 200 million T cells. An early release covering roughly 600 HLA-typed donors comprised roughly 300 gigabases of sequencing data and some 79 million unique TCR sequences. Of the 300 to 450 genotyped donors, less than 90% were placed in the genetic ancestry cluster associated with self-reported Caucasian donors. The aim of the study was to test whether cataloging public T cell receptors could identify signatures of past pathogen exposure. Using immunosequencing, the study profiled T cell repertoires from approximately 700 subjects and related those repertoires to cytomegalovirus serostatus. Along with the roughly 670-subject first cohort, a separate validation cohort of over a hundred different subjects was used. The study combined high-throughput TCR immunosequencing, statistical association of individual TCRs with disease status, and machine learning to predict cytomegalovirus infection status. To study patterns of TCR occurrence, a later analysis re-analyzed previously published TCR beta repertoires from around 660 donors and added high-resolution HLA genotyping. The later analysis used no new phenotypic data to find candidate immune exposures, relying instead on TCR beta sequences and their occurrence across donors. An earlier analysis of around 580 of the donors used high-throughput TCR beta sequencing to judge whether each TCR beta V gene segment behaved as functional or pseudogenic. Donor age, sex, ethnicity and CMV serostatus were compiled alongside the repertoire data. Genome-wide SNP genotypes for about 65% of the roughly 670 donors were used in a later genetic analysis, which treated that subset as a discovery cohort. Every repertoire in the discovery cohort had been generated on one and the same sequencing platform. Class I and class II HLA loci were covered by the typing at four-digit resolution. Typing coverage varied by locus: roughly 629-630 donors for A, B, C, DRB1 and DQB1; 500 to 550 for DQA1; more than 600 for DPA1; roughly 470 for DPB1. Because of strong linkage in the cohort, roughly five DR-DQ haplotypes were treated as single units for association and clustering. Across approximately 400 genotyped donors of the cohort, an average of roughly 250,000 unique TCR beta nucleotide sequences per donor were sequenced, and 15% to 20% of those sequences were non-productive.

The library was generated by the immunoSEQ multiplex PCR assay. For the multiplex PCR, a mixture combining 60 forward primers for TCR Vbeta segments and 13 reverse primers for TCR Jbeta segments was used. The CDR3 region of rearranged TCR beta genes was amplified from genomic DNA by a multiplex PCR assay. The Illumina HiSeq System was used to sequence the amplified TCR beta libraries as 87-base-pair reads. On the authors' methods: In a later analysis, some 80 million unique TCR beta chains were counted across the roughly 610 repertoires, and approximately 11 million of these chains were shared by at least two donors. A nearest-neighbor algorithm error-corrected the raw reads and collapsed the reads into unique sequences, merging closely related sequences to remove PCR and sequencing errors. CDR3 sequences were aligned to IMGT reference sequences to assign V, D and J gene segments. Each retained sequence needed at least a six-nucleotide match to both a V gene segment and a J gene segment. A rearrangement counted as productive if the CDR3 had no stop codons and remained in frame with V and J, and every other rearrangement counted as non-productive. CDR3 was defined according to IMGT convention as the region running from the second conserved V-encoded cysteine to the conserved J-encoded phenylalanine. Sequences without an unambiguous match to a single V gene segment were excluded from the earlier analysis of almost 600 of the donors. In an earlier analysis of some 590 of the donors, a V segment was called functional when productive rearrangements were above 56.7%, and segregating when the standard deviation between donors exceeded 5%. A statistical classification framework was built to diagnose cytomegalovirus status from the catalog of TCR beta chain sequences. A later analysis assigned V and J genes by comparing TCR nucleotide sequences with IMGT/GENE-DB human TR gene sequences. The TCRdist pipeline was used in a later analysis to assign CDR3 sequences and most-parsimonious VDJ recombination scenarios. In a later analysis, each TCR beta chain was defined by its CDR3 amino acid sequence together with its V-gene family, and reads without a unique V-gene family were excluded. To address suspected cross-contamination and a sequencing artifact, a later analysis removed 592 highly shared, low-generation-probability nucleotide sequences. In a later analysis, a clonal expansion index for each public chain was calculated from normalized within-repertoire ranks of inferred template counts. In a later analysis, generation probabilities were computed using a VDJ recombination model fitted to out-of-frame rearrangements, and the results were checked against IGoR. In a later analysis, TCR-TCR, TCR-HLA and TCR-CMV co-occurrence was scored with hypergeometric tests, and a repertoire-size bias correction was applied to TCR pairs. To estimate false discovery rates, a later analysis permuted the HLA or CMV assignments 20 times. In a later analysis, co-occurring TCRs were grouped with DBSCAN, and TCRdist sequence similarity was added when clustering was performed within HLA-allele-positive subsets. Repertoires with fewer than 30,000 or more than 120,000 public chains were left out of co-occurrence clustering, as were several repertoires with anomalous nucleotide sharing. TCRdb holds this immuneACCESS table with in-frame rearrangements only. Some clones are missing; in checked studies, unresolved V genes explain under half, and the rest has no known cause. The V and J calls and the clone size are those of that table, but D and trimming were determined from the DNA. The sample has about 150,000 clones on record, around 82% of them singletons. The ten top clones hold approximately 6.3% of the sample.

As to this clone: The target of this receptor is not known. Base qualities were left out, and no much larger clone turns up one base away.

CDR1 is given as GTSNPN and CDR2 as SVGIG, both from the germline V gene (reference sequence). Spanning cysteine to phenylalanine, the CDR3 consists of 16 amino acids. Just CDR3 DNA is preserved here, 48 bases in frame from base 1. V sheds 0 bases and J sheds 5 bases, leaving 17 bases between their ends. The cohort consisted of fewer than 700 healthy bone marrow donors. All cohort members were sampled while nominally healthy, although unrecorded immune exposures were likely present. The donor was CMV seropositive and was included in the group of approximately 300 seropositive cohort members. Each donor provided a peripheral blood sample, and peripheral blood mononuclear cells were used for TCR beta sequencing. Genomic DNA was extracted from the blood cell samples with the Qiagen DNeasy Blood Extraction Kit. Broad study findings and their caveats: Some IMGT-functional V segments, including TRBV6-2 and TRBV6-3, could not be distinguished by the 87-base-pair reads and were therefore excluded. This cohort had only TCR beta chains sequenced, and the lack of alpha or paired-chain data limited which features could be detected. The classifier was reported to diagnose cytomegalovirus status with high specificity and sensitivity in both the original and validation cohorts. A total of 164 TCR beta chains were listed by the study as associated with cytomegalovirus. It was suggested by the authors that the approach could potentially be generalized to other disease states and immunological phenotypes. At a false discovery rate of 0.05, a later analysis linked 15,000 to 20,000 TCR beta sequences to specific HLA alleles. A few of the identified cytomegalovirus-associated TCR beta chains were confirmed in vitro to be specific for cytomegalovirus antigens. Correlated functional status among segregating V segments might be attributable to linkage disequilibrium, but an unknown experimental factor could not be ruled out. Because some donors lacked HLA typing at each locus, the association tests relied only on the typed subset. Assigning TCR associations to individual alleles was difficult when HLA alleles, especially DR and DQ, strongly co-occurred. A further reported finding was that TCR beta sequences accurately predicted the HLA-A and HLA-B alleles for most subjects in the first cohort. While some public TCRs were present in many individuals, most TCR sequences turned up only very rarely across donors. In a later genetic analysis, a missense DCLRE1C variant was associated with V-gene and J-gene trimming of TCR beta chains, and the association was replicated in an independent cohort. In a later analysis, most CMV-associated TCR beta chains were found to appear HLA-restricted, with HLA associations seemingly driven largely by CMV exposure. In a later analysis, several top co-occurrence clusters were reported to appear linked to parvovirus B19, influenza, CMV and Epstein-Barr virus. A later analysis found that TCR association rates varied across HLA loci, with DRB1 alleles showing the most associated TCRs and HLA-C alleles the fewest. The only immune exposure information available for the cohort was CMV serostatus. A group of highly shared sequence variants was considered likely to be a technical artifact of the sequencing pipeline. A later analysis found that HLA-associated TCR beta chains were more clonally expanded and had lower generation probabilities than equally common non-associated chains. An earlier analysis of around 540 of the donors showed that most TCR beta V segments appeared in productive rearrangements either about 87% or about 30% of the time, which broadly matched IMGT annotations. Over 15 rarely observed V segments, including chromosome 9 orphons, were excluded from the earlier analysis of approximately 600 of the donors because counts were too low. According to a later genetic analysis, donors in an Asian-associated ancestry cluster had fewer N-insertions in productive TCRs than the approximately 670-donor mean. Presence/absence analyses assumed roughly uniform sequencing depth across donors, an assumption that may not hold.

Sequenced input: PBMCs. The chain was built from TRBV30 and TRBJ1-3, with the D segment identity uncertain. The sequence came from a woman aged 50 to 60 in good health and CMV-seropositive. The CDR3 sequence is CAWSVIGIGGRNTIYF. The DNA reads as follows: TGTGCCTGGAGTGTAATCGGCATCGGAGGACGAAACACCATATATTTT.